These 27 T cell receptor beta chains share one sample of origin, sequenced in a study of T-cell reconstitution after alpha-beta-depleted transplantation in children. Unique molecular identifiers featured in how the TCRbeta library was prepared. Each CDR3 protein gets one entry after TCRdb re-called the PCR reads with MiXCR. The sample lists around 960,000 distinct CDR3 sequences; around 30% were seen once. This specimen consisted of PBMCs, mostly from graft donor cells, obtained 360 days after TCRalphabeta/CD19-depleted stem cell transplant. The receptor set was obtained from a boy in the first two years of life who had a stem cell transplant for SCID, so the T cells may come from the graft donor.

This clonotype has a handful of counts. The chain has TRBV12-3 or TRBV12-4 and TRBJ2-3; no definite D call. CDR3 size: 16 residues. The germline V and J ends were trimmed by 6 bases and 5 bases, with 21 bases remaining between them. CDR3 coding DNA: TGTGCCAGCAGCATGCTTTTGGGCCCGACCCTAGATACGCAGTATTTT. This encodes CASSMLLGPTLDTQYF.

Regarding this clonotype: At one boundary the junction diverges from the germline segment, which might be a read error. The chain is built from TRBV27 and TRBJ2-7; tentative D call: TRBD2 (5 bases). The CDR3 has 16 amino acids. Germline V CDR1 and CDR2: MNHEY, SMNVEV (reference sequence). Here the CDR3 reads CGSRPRVLDYSYEQYF. The CDR3 bases are TGTGGCAGCAGACCGAGGGTTCTAGACTATTCCTACGAGCAGTACTTC.

This clonotype was counted a few times. The chain is built from TRBV20-1 and TRBJ2-1; D not certain. The CDR3 loop spans 18 amino acids. Trimming took off 3 bases at V and 5 bases at J, with 26 bases between the two ends. Germline CDR1 DFQATT, CDR2 SNEGSKA (reference sequence). This CDR3 reads CSARSSMRRRSFNNEQFF. The DNA of the CDR3 is TGCAGTGCTAGGTCGTCTATGAGGCGTAGGTCCTTCAACAATGAGCAGTTCTTC.

This clonotype was observed a single time. The gene calls are TRBV5-1 and TRBJ2-3; 10 nucleotides agree with TRBD2. The CDR3 loop spans 16 amino acids. Per the germline V gene, CDR1 is SGHRS and CDR2 is YFSETQ. The V and J ends lost 0 bases and 4 bases, in that order; junction bases with no gene match: 5. The CDR3 region is CASSLAAGGLADTQYF. The CDR3 DNA is TGCGCCAGCAGCTTGGCAGCGGGGGGGCTCGCAGATACGCAGTATTTT.

This chain connects TRBV4-1 to TRBJ2-1; D is ambiguous. Looked up from germline, CDR1 is MGHRA and CDR2 is YSYEKL. Trimming cost V 4 bases and J 0 bases, with 13 bases left between them. The CDR3 is made up of 16 amino acids. The CDR3 DNA is TGCGCCAGCAGCCTTACCGAGGTTAGCTCCTACAATGAGCAGTTCTTC. Encoded protein: CASSLTEVSSYNEQFF.

V usage is TRBV9 and J usage is TRBJ2-1; tentatively, D is TRBD1 (6 bases). Germline-derived CDR1 and CDR2 are SGDLS and YYNGEE. The CDR3 has 16 residues. Trimming removed 3 bases at V and 3 bases at J, with 16 bases between. The CDR3 DNA reads TGTGCCAGCAGCGCTGAGGACAGAGTTGACTACAATGAGCAGTTCTTC. This gives the protein CASSAEDRVDYNEQFF.

This clonotype came up a few times. The genes are TRBV24-1 and TRBJ2-7; perhaps TRBD1 as D (5 bases). Germline V gene sequence: CDR1 KGHDR, CDR2 SFDVKD. The CDR3 runs to 16 residues. V dropped 5 bases and J dropped 0 bases, with 16 bases sitting between them. The DNA of the CDR3 is TGTGCCACCAGTGGCCTGACAGACTCGGGCTCCTACGAGCAGTACTTC. This codes for CATSGLTDSGSYEQYF.

This clonotype appeared a few times. The gene calls are TRBV5-1 and TRBJ2-5; 7 nucleotides align to TRBD2. Unmatched junction bases numbered 9, after V lost 2 bases and J lost 5 bases. This CDR3 is built from 15 residues. Germline CDR1 SGHRS, CDR2 YFSETQ. DNA for the CDR3: TGCGCCAGCAGCTTACCCCTAGCGGTCGAGGAGACCCAGTACTTC. It yields the protein CASSLPLAVEETQYF.

Regarding this clonotype: The final CDR3 position lacks the conserved phenylalanine or tryptophan, pointing to a likely read error. The gene calls are TRBV28 and TRBJ1-2, with 7 bases aligning to TRBD1. V lost 5 bases, J lost 5 bases, and 17 bases stayed unmatched. Germline assignment: CDR1 MDHEN and CDR2 SYDVKM. This CDR3 is 17 amino acids long. The CDR3 DNA sequence: TGTGCCAGCAGTGGCACAGGGGCGGCTGGTGGGCTTTATGGCTACACCTGC. This encodes CASSGTGAAGGLYGYTC.

This sequence joins TRBV29-1 and TRBJ2-7; D call uncertain. The ends were cut back, 2 bases at V and 4 bases at J, with 18 bases in the middle. The CDR3 totals 15 residues. The germline V gene has CDR1 SQVTM and CDR2 ANQGSEA. The CDR3 DNA is TGCAGCGTTGAACTGCAGTCCCGACATTCGTACGAGCAGTACTTC. Translating gives CSVELQSRHSYEQYF.

V is TRBV11-2 and J is TRBJ2-4; 9 bases align to TRBD2. This CDR3 has 16 residues. CDR1 is SGHAT, CDR2 FQNNGV, per germline. The V gene end was trimmed by 4 bases and the J gene end by 1 base; junction bases not matched to a gene: 5. CDR3 residues: CASSSPSGDAKNIQYF. The CDR3 coding sequence is TGTGCCAGCAGCTCCCCTAGCGGGGATGCCAAAAACATTCAGTACTTC. The full variable domain, with the rest looked up from reference TRBV11-2 and TRBJ2-4, is EAGVAQSPRYKIIEKRQSVAFWCNPISGHATLYWYQQILGQGPKLLIQFQNNGVVDDSQLPKDRFSAERLKGVDSTLKIQPAKLEDSAVYLCASSSPSGDAKNIQYFGAGTRLSVL.

In its sample, this clonotype was seen many times. The chain has TRBV6-2 or TRBV6-3 and TRBJ2-7; D uncertain. The germline gives CDR1 MNHEY, CDR2 SVGEGT. V lost 4 bases, J lost 0 bases, and 13 bases lay in between. This CDR3 comprises 15 residues. The CDR3 region has the DNA TGTGCCAGCAGTTCTGGAGAGGAGCCCTCCTACGAGCAGTACTTC. It translates to CASSSGEEPSYEQYF.

The V call is TRBV4-1, the J call TRBJ1-2; maybe TRBD1 (5 bases). The germline V and J ends were trimmed by 4 bases and 0 bases, with 18 bases remaining between them. CDR3 length: 17 amino acids. Germline CDR1 MGHRA, CDR2 YSYEKL. CDR3 in amino acids: CASSPRVGTGANYGYTF. The CDR3 nucleotides read TGCGCCAGCAGCCCACGCGTAGGGACCGGGGCTAACTATGGCTACACCTTC.

This clonotype was observed a handful of times. The rearrangement joins TRBV20-1 to TRBJ1-5; weak D call: TRBD1 (5 bases). The germline CDR1 and CDR2 sequences are DFQATT and SNEGSKA (reference sequence). V was pared by 2 bases and J by 2 bases, with 13 bases between. The CDR3 consists of 15 residues. CDR3 protein: CSARSGARGNQPQHF. The CDR3 DNA sequence: TGCAGTGCTAGAAGTGGGGCGAGGGGCAATCAGCCCCAGCATTTT.

This clonotype was detected a few times. The rearrangement links TRBV2 to TRBJ1-2, with TRBD1 identical over 10 bases. Trimming removed 6 bases from V and 8 bases from J; junction bases left unmatched: 9. Per the germline V gene, CDR1 is SNHLY and CDR2 is FYNNEI. The CDR3 runs 14 residues. In nucleotides, the CDR3 is TGTGCCAGCAGCCGCGGGACAGGGGTAGGCGGCTACACCTTC. This gives the protein CASSRGTGVGGYTF. Filled out from reference TRBV2 and TRBJ1-2, the complete variable domain reads EPEVTQTPSHQVTQMGQEVILRCVPISNHLYFYWYRQILGQKVEFLVSFYNNEISEKSEIFDDQFSVERPDGSNFTLKIRSTKLEDSAMYFCASSRGTGVGGYTFGSGTRLTVV.

As DNA, the CDR3 is TGTGCCAGCAGCCGAAGGAGGGACAGGGAAGCTTTCTTT. It is translated as CASSRRRDREAFF. The V gene is TRBV12-3 or TRBV12-4, the J gene TRBJ1-1, with 8 bases identical to TRBD1. J was trimmed by 8 bases and V by 6 bases; bases with no gene match: 8. The CDR3 loop spans 13 amino acids.

This clonotype appeared a few times. CDR3 loop: CSARDTSGGHNEQFF. The CDR3 region has the DNA TGCAGTGCTAGAGATACCAGCGGGGGGCACAATGAGCAGTTCTTC. The rearrangement joins TRBV20-1 to TRBJ2-1, with TRBD2 matching over 9 bases. The CDR3 sequence is 15 residues long. V was clipped by 0 bases and J by 5 bases; unmatched bases: 5. The germline CDR1 and CDR2 sequences are DFQATT and SNEGSKA (reference sequence).

The chain has TRBV2 and TRBJ2-1; D is possibly TRBD1 (6 bases). V was trimmed by 7 bases and J by 3 bases, leaving 13 bases between them. Germline-derived CDR1 and CDR2 are SNHLY and FYNNEI. The CDR3 has 14 amino acids. Here the CDR3 reads CASKVGQIYNEQFF. The CDR3 DNA sequence: TGTGCCAGCAAAGTAGGACAGATCTACAATGAGCAGTTCTTC.

J is TRBJ2-7 and V is TRBV28; possibly TRBD2 for D (7 bases). Germline-derived CDR1 and CDR2 are MDHEN and SYDVKM. Trimming pared 7 bases from V and 3 bases from J, leaving 19 bases between. The length of the CDR3 is 15 residues. This CDR3 is CASTEGGQGHYEQYF. The CDR3 coding sequence is TGTGCCAGCACCGAGGGGGGGCAGGGGCACTACGAGCAGTACTTC.

The rearrangement links TRBV6-5 to TRBJ2-1, with D perhaps assigned TRBD1 or TRBD2 (7 bases each). V lost 0 bases, J lost 3 bases, and 18 bases lay in between. Germline V gives CDR1 MNHEY, CDR2 SVGAGI. The CDR3 extends over 18 amino acids. The CDR3 loop is CASSYSPPQGEGYNEQFF. Here the CDR3 DNA reads TGTGCCAGCAGTTACTCGCCCCCGCAGGGGGAGGGCTACAATGAGCAGTTCTTC.

There are a few counts of this clonotype. This chain joins TRBV6-5 and TRBJ2-1, with 10 nucleotides matching TRBD1. With 2 bases clipped from V and 10 bases from J, the junction kept 11 bases outside the gene matches. This CDR3 is built from 16 residues. Germline lookup yields CDR1 MNHEY and CDR2 SVGAGI. This CDR3 is CASSYKAGQGDGEQFF. The CDR3 DNA reads as TGTGCCAGCAGTTACAAAGCCGGACAGGGGGACGGCGAGCAGTTCTTC.

This clonotype turned up a few times. J is TRBJ2-7 and V is TRBV29-1, with a weak D call TRBD2 (6 bases). The germline V gene encodes CDR1 SQVTM and CDR2 ANQGSEA. Trimming removed 6 bases from V and 0 bases from J, with 15 bases in between. There are 14 residues in the CDR3. The CDR3 nucleotides read TGCAGCGTCCTGGCCGGGGACTCCTCCTACGAGCAGTACTTC. As protein: CSVLAGDSSYEQYF.

The chain recombines TRBV7-9 with TRBJ2-3; D is unclear. This CDR3 contains 12 residues. Germline lookup yields CDR1 SEHNR and CDR2 FQNEAQ (reference sequence). V dropped 5 bases and J dropped 4 bases, with 7 bases sitting between them. The CDR3 sequence: CASSPDADTQYF. The CDR3 nucleotides read TGTGCCAGCAGCCCGGACGCAGATACGCAGTATTTT. The full variable domain, in which reference TRBV7-9 and TRBJ2-3 provide the parts outside the CDR3, is DTGVSQNPRHKITKRGQNVTFRCDPISEHNRLYWYRQTLGQGPEFLTYFQNEAQLEKSRLLSDRFSAERPKGSFSTLEIQRTEQGDSAMYLCASSPDADTQYFGPGTRLTVL.

This clonotype has just a few counts. The CDR3 bases are TGCAGTGCTAGAGACGCTCGGTTTCTCACCGGGGAGCTGTTTTTT. It codes for CSARDARFLTGELFF. V gene TRBV20-1 combines with J gene TRBJ2-2, with D hard to call. Trimming pared 0 bases from V and 4 bases from J, leaving 12 bases between. The germline V gene has CDR1 DFQATT and CDR2 SNEGSKA (reference sequence). This CDR3 region has 15 residues.

This chain joins TRBV20-1 and TRBJ1-1, with a possible D match to TRBD1 (6 bases). Trimming cost V 4 bases and J 6 bases, with 18 bases left between them. This CDR3 region has 14 residues. CDR1 and CDR2 from the germline V gene are DFQATT and SNEGSKA (reference sequence). CDR3 region: CSATGDTPFAEAFF. The CDR3, as DNA: TGCAGTGCTACCGGGGACACCCCGTTCGCTGAAGCTTTCTTT.

The rearrangement uses TRBV6-4 and TRBJ1-3; perhaps TRBD1 as D (6 bases). The V and J ends lost 10 bases and 2 bases respectively, with 18 bases between them. The germline gives CDR1 MRHNA, CDR2 SNTAGT. The CDR3 is 15 residues long. CDR3 residues: CAIPSEQGTGNTIYF. In nucleotides, the CDR3 is TGTGCCATCCCCTCTGAACAGGGAACTGGAAACACCATATATTTT.

CDR3 bases: TGCAGCGTTAATAGGGTCTTCAGTGTCGCTGAAGCTTTCTTT. This sequence encodes CSVNRVFSVAEAFF. The chain carries TRBV29-1 and TRBJ1-1; D gene ambiguous. The CDR3 has 14 amino acids. CDR1 is SQVTM and CDR2 is ANQGSEA in the germline V gene. V dropped 5 bases and J dropped 6 bases, with 19 bases sitting between them.